A single sample is the source of the 9 T cell receptor beta chains below, sequenced in a study of cytomegalovirus exposure and HLA in healthy donors. Using immunoSEQ multiplex PCR, the repertoire was profiled, and TCRdb retains in-frame clones only, with some absent. This sample has 150,000 to 200,000 clones, with about 85% found just once. The material sequenced was PBMCs. The receptor source for this set is a man younger than 30 in good health and CMV-seropositive.

The chain carries TRBV13 and TRBJ2-7; TRBD1 matches 7 bases. Trimming cost V 6 bases and J 2 bases; bases outside gene matches: 7. Germline V CDR1 and CDR2: PRHDT, FYEKMQ (reference sequence). This CDR3 region has 14 residues. Here the CDR3 DNA reads TGTGCCAGCAGATCACAGGGGACGACCTACGAGCAGTACTTC. Its translation is CASRSQGTTYEQYF.

V usage is TRBV27 and J usage is TRBJ2-2; the D gene is possibly TRBD1 (6 bases). Germline CDR1 and CDR2: MNHEY and SMNVEV (reference sequence). V gave up 5 bases and J gave up 3 bases, with 13 bases separating them. This CDR3 has 15 amino acids. The CDR3: CASSLRGADTGELFF. The CDR3 DNA sequence: TGTGCCAGCAGTCTCAGGGGCGCCGACACCGGGGAGCTGTTTTTT.

J is TRBJ2-7 and V is TRBV5-6; maybe TRBD1 (6 bases). Per the germline V gene, CDR1 is SGHDT and CDR2 is YYEEEE. CDR3 length equals 13 residues. Trimming took off 4 bases at V and 1 base at J, with 9 bases between the two ends. The CDR3 DNA follows: TGTGCCAGCAGCCTACAGGGTTCCTACGAGCAGTACTTC. Residues: CASSLQGSYEQYF.

The rearrangement uses TRBV9 and TRBJ2-1; weak D call: TRBD2 (6 bases). Germline CDR1 SGDLS, CDR2 YYNGEE. V was pared by 0 bases and J by 5 bases, with 12 bases between. CDR3 length: 15 amino acids. The CDR3 loop is CASSVGGTPNNEQFF. The CDR3 region has the DNA TGTGCCAGCAGCGTAGGCGGGACTCCTAACAATGAGCAGTTCTTC.

The chain recombines TRBV11-2 with TRBJ1-2; a possible D gene is TRBD1 (5 bases). Germline V CDR1 and CDR2: SGHAT, FQNNGV. Trimming took 6 bases from V and 5 from J, leaving 25 bases between them. This CDR3 contains 17 residues. DNA for the CDR3: TGTGCCAGCAGACCCGTCGGCGGCGTCGTGGGGCCTTATGGCTACACCTTC. It encodes CASRPVGGVVGPYGYTF.

The chain carries TRBV10-3 and TRBJ2-6, with D possibly being TRBD1 (5 bases). This CDR3 comprises 17 residues. V dropped 2 bases and J dropped 0 bases, with 11 bases sitting between them. The germline CDR1 and CDR2 sequences are ENHRY and SYGVKD. The CDR3 here is CAISERGSPSGANVLTF. The CDR3 bases are TGTGCCATCAGTGAGAGGGGCAGCCCCTCTGGGGCCAACGTCCTGACTTTC.

V usage is TRBV2 and J usage is TRBJ2-1, with TRBD1 identical over 7 bases. Germline V gene data show CDR1 as SNHLY and CDR2 as FYNNEI. The CDR3 has 15 amino acids. The J segment lost 3 bases and the V segment lost 4 bases, leaving 6 bases of the junction unmatched. CDR3 sequence: CASSAQGVIYNEQFF. CDR3 nucleotide sequence: TGTGCCAGCAGTGCTCAGGGGGTGATCTACAATGAGCAGTTCTTC. Complete variable domain (other parts from reference TRBV2 and TRBJ2-1): EPEVTQTPSHQVTQMGQEVILRCVPISNHLYFYWYRQILGQKVEFLVSFYNNEISEKSEIFDDQFSVERPDGSNFTLKIRSTKLEDSAMYFCASSAQGVIYNEQFFGPGTRLTVL.

The chain joins TRBV6-6 to TRBJ2-3; D call uncertain. The CDR3 extends over 12 amino acids. Germline V gene sequence: CDR1 MNHNY, CDR2 SVGAGI (reference sequence). Trimming removed 7 bases at V and 4 bases at J, with 9 bases between. In DNA form, the CDR3 reads TGTGCCAGCAAGAGTTGGTCAGATACGCAGTATTTT. Its protein is CASKSWSDTQYF.

The rearrangement joins TRBV28 to TRBJ1-5; 11 bases fit TRBD1. The V gene's germline CDR1 is MDHEN and CDR2 SYDVKM. The CDR3 has 15 residues. The V segment lost 5 bases and the J segment 5 bases; nucleotides outside the gene matches: 5. The chain's CDR3 is CASSHRDRGDQPQHF. The DNA of the CDR3 is TGTGCCAGCAGTCACCGGGACAGGGGGGATCAGCCCCAGCATTTT.